These T cell receptor beta chains were read from a single sample in a study of blood T cell repertoires in COVID-19. Profiling relied on immunoSEQ multiplex PCR, and the TCRdb table lists in-frame clones only, not all of them. The table shows around 190,000 clones, with about 88% occurring only once. The sequenced material came from peripheral blood. The receptor source for this set is a woman older than 75 with acute or convalescent COVID-19. The CDR3 runs from the conserved cysteine through the conserved F or W. The D gene is left open where the match is weak. Where a row states a size, it is once, few, many or the class of an expanded clone; other rows omit it.

NA	TRBD1	TRBV5-6	TRBJ1-3	CASSPGTGAGNTIYF	TGTGCCAGCAGCCCCGGGACAGGGGCTGGAAACACCATATATTTT
NA	NA	TRBV25-1	TRBJ2-3	CASSEERTVDTQYF	TGTGCCAGCAGTGAAGAAAGGACAGTTGATACGCAGTATTTT
NA	TRBD2	TRBV15	TRBJ2-5	CATSGRARETQYF	TGTGCCACTAGCGGGAGGGCGAGAGAGACCCAGTACTTC
few	NA	TRBV27	TRBJ1-6	CASSLSSYSPLHF	TGTGCCAGCAGTTTATCTTCCTATTCACCCCTCCACTTT
NA	TRBD2	TRBV10-3	TRBJ2-3	CAISTGLGGTDTQYF	TGTGCCATCAGCACGGGACTAGGAGGCACAGATACGCAGTATTTT
NA	TRBD1	TRBV6-1	TRBJ1-5	CASSGVVGQGTVRQPQHF	TGTGCCAGCAGTGGAGTAGTGGGACAGGGAACGGTTCGTCAGCCCCAGCATTTT
NA	TRBD1	TRBV7-6	TRBJ2-3	CASSTKGQDGDTQYF	TGTGCCAGCAGCACGAAAGGACAGGACGGGGATACGCAGTATTTT
NA	NA	TRBV12-3/TRBV12-4	TRBJ2-5	CASSFGDGRTQYF	TGTGCCAGCAGTTTCGGGGACGGGAGGACCCAGTACTTC
NA	NA	TRBV14	TRBJ2-7	CASSQEKNARTYEQYF	TGTGCCAGCAGCCAAGAGAAAAATGCCAGGACCTACGAGCAGTACTTC
NA	TRBD2	TRBV3-1/TRBV3-2	TRBJ2-7	CASSLRLAGLFYEQYF	TGTGCCAGCAGCCTCCGACTAGCGGGACTTTTCTACGAGCAGTACTTC
NA	TRBD1	TRBV7-6	TRBJ1-1	CASSLRTGFDTEAFF	TGTGCCAGCAGCCTTCGGACAGGGTTCGACACTGAAGCTTTCTTT
NA	TRBD1	TRBV7-2	TRBJ2-1	CASAAQTGINEQFF	TGTGCCAGCGCTGCCCAGACAGGGATCAATGAGCAGTTCTTC
NA	NA	TRBV3-1/TRBV3-2	TRBJ1-1	CASSRRNKDSSNTEAFF	TGTGCCAGCAGCCGAAGAAATAAAGACAGTTCGAACACTGAAGCTTTCTTT
NA	TRBD1	TRBV7-9	TRBJ2-5	CASSLALGDRRETQYF	TGTGCCAGCAGCTTAGCCTTGGGGGACAGGCGAGAGACCCAGTACTTC
once	NA	TRBV2	TRBJ1-2	CASRPRQTQNYGYTF	TGTGCCAGCAGACCAAGACAGACCCAAAACTATGGCTACACCTTC
NA	TRBD1	TRBV28	TRBJ1-5	CASRGQGAQPQHF	TGTGCCAGCAGGGGTCAGGGGGCTCAGCCCCAGCATTTT
NA	NA	TRBV29-1	TRBJ1-2	CSAWTPSGYGYTF	TGCAGCGCTTGGACACCCTCCGGCTATGGCTACACCTTC
NA	TRBD1	TRBV11-2	TRBJ1-1	CAIADRGNTEAFF	TGTGCCATCGCGGACAGGGGAAATACTGAAGCTTTCTTT
NA	NA	TRBV24-1	TRBJ2-1	CATSEGVGNEQFF	TGTGCCACCAGTGAAGGAGTCGGCAATGAGCAGTTCTTC
NA	TRBD1	TRBV25-1	TRBJ1-2	CASSGLQGFDGYTF	TGTGCCAGCAGTGGGTTACAGGGGTTTGATGGCTACACCTTC
NA	TRBD2	TRBV10-3	TRBJ2-7	CAISESRAGGYEQYF	TGTGCCATCAGTGAGTCGAGGGCGGGAGGTTACGAGCAGTACTTC
NA	TRBD1	TRBV10-3	TRBJ1-6	CAIRSVGGQRNSPLHF	TGTGCCATCCGGAGCGTAGGGGGACAGAGGAATTCACCCCTCCACTTT
NA	NA	TRBV3-1/TRBV3-2	TRBJ1-3	CASSRAGNLGSGNTIYF	TGTGCCAGCAGCCGGGCAGGGAACCTAGGATCTGGAAACACCATATATTTT
NA	TRBD1	TRBV23-1	TRBJ1-5	CASSQQGRRGYSNQPQHF	TGCGCCAGCAGTCAACAGGGGCGCAGGGGGTATAGCAATCAGCCCCAGCATTTT
NA	TRBD2	TRBV18	TRBJ2-3	CASSPGTSGSGTDTQYF	TGTGCCAGCTCACCGGGAACTAGCGGGAGTGGGACAGATACGCAGTATTTT
NA	TRBD2	TRBV11-2	TRBJ2-1	CASKSLGGGYYNEQFF	TGTGCCAGCAAATCCCTCGGGGGGGGCTACTACAATGAGCAGTTCTTC
NA	NA	TRBV27	TRBJ1-1	CASSLSRNTEAFF	TGTGCCAGCAGCCTTAGTAGGAACACTGAAGCTTTCTTT
NA	TRBD1	TRBV11-3	TRBJ2-1	CASSPGQAVPTQFF	TGTGCCAGCAGCCCCGGACAGGCGGTTCCCACGCAGTTCTTC
NA	NA	TRBV6-5	TRBJ2-7	CASFEFRVYEQYF	TGTGCCAGCTTTGAATTCAGGGTCTACGAGCAGTACTTC
NA	NA	TRBV29-1	TRBJ2-5	CSVEGQPAQETQYF	TGCAGCGTTGAAGGACAGCCCGCCCAAGAGACCCAGTACTTC
few	TRBD2	TRBV7-9	TRBJ2-7	CARRLHRGRGSYEQYF	TGTGCCAGGAGACTTCATCGCGGGAGAGGTTCCTACGAGCAGTACTTC
NA	NA	TRBV5-1	TRBJ2-2	CASSPHQGTGELFF	TGCGCCAGCAGCCCCCACCAGGGAACCGGGGAGCTGTTTTTT
NA	NA	TRBV25-1	TRBJ2-7	CASSEYQSRNEQYF	TGTGCCAGCAGTGAATATCAGTCGCGGAACGAGCAGTACTTC
NA	TRBD1	TRBV3-1/TRBV3-2	TRBJ2-1	CASSQPDRGWDQQFF	TGTGCCAGCAGCCAACCCGACAGGGGATGGGACCAGCAGTTCTTC
NA	TRBD1	TRBV7-2	TRBJ1-1	CASSLGQGMTEAFF	TGTGCCAGCAGCTTAGGACAGGGGATGACTGAAGCTTTCTTT
NA	NA	TRBV10-3	TRBJ1-5	CAITSTRRFQPQHF	TGTGCCATCACCTCAACCCGCAGGTTTCAGCCCCAGCATTTT
NA	TRBD1	TRBV5-1	TRBJ1-4	CASSPEGQTNEKLFF	TGCGCCAGCAGCCCCGAGGGACAGACTAATGAAAAACTGTTTTTT
NA	TRBD2	TRBV9	TRBJ2-2	CASSVVPSGSIGELFF	TGTGCCAGCAGCGTAGTTCCTAGCGGGAGTATCGGGGAGCTGTTTTTT
NA	TRBD1	TRBV7-8	TRBJ1-2	CASSLVQGAGYTF	TGTGCCAGCAGCTTAGTGCAGGGGGCTGGCTACACCTTC
NA	NA	TRBV7-9	TRBJ1-2	CASSFDSYGYTF	TGTGCCAGCAGCTTCGACTCCTATGGCTACACCTTC
NA	TRBD1	TRBV18	TRBJ1-4	CASRGQLNEKLFF	TGTGCCAGCAGGGGACAGCTAAATGAAAAACTGTTTTTT
NA	TRBD2	TRBV7-2	TRBJ2-1	CASSTTSVSYNEQFF	TGTGCCAGCAGCACAACTAGCGTTTCCTACAATGAGCAGTTCTTC
NA	NA	TRBV5-6	TRBJ2-7	CASSFWGGYEQYF	TGTGCCAGCAGCTTCTGGGGCGGCTACGAGCAGTACTTC
NA	NA	TRBV18	TRBJ2-6	CASSRDLGAGANVLTF	TGTGCCAGCTCGCGAGACCTCGGGGCTGGGGCCAACGTCCTGACTTTC
NA	NA	TRBV6-5	TRBJ1-2	CASRGSASYGYTF	TGTGCCAGCAGGGGGAGCGCGAGCTATGGCTACACCTTC
NA	NA	TRBV9	TRBJ1-3	CASTRTRDDGGTIYF	TGTGCCAGCACCAGAACCAGAGATGACGGAGGCACCATATATTTT
NA	NA	TRBV7-7	TRBJ1-4	CASSPGTTNEKLFF	TGTGCTAGCAGCCCAGGGACTACTAATGAAAAACTGTTTTTT
once	TRBD2	TRBV18	TRBJ2-7	CASSQTSQYEQYF	TGTGCCAGCTCACAGACTAGCCAGTACGAGCAGTACTTC
NA	TRBD2	TRBV5-5	TRBJ2-1	CASSRTSGYNEQFF	TGTGCCAGCAGCCGGACTAGCGGGTACAATGAGCAGTTCTTC
NA	TRBD1	TRBV18	TRBJ1-6	CASSPTTGTSNSPLHF	TGTGCCAGCTCACCCACGACAGGGACTTCTAATTCACCCCTCCACTTT
NA	NA	TRBV12-3/TRBV12-4	TRBJ1-4	CASAERTELFF	TGTGCCAGCGCCGAACGGACAGAGCTGTTTTTT
NA	NA	TRBV5-6	TRBJ1-2	CASSFAGFGYTF	TGTGCCAGCAGCTTTGCAGGGTTTGGCTACACCTTC
NA	TRBD1	TRBV30	TRBJ1-1	CACRGKEAEAFF	TGTGCCTGCAGGGGGAAGGAGGCTGAAGCTTTCTTT
once	NA	TRBV18	TRBJ1-4	CASSLGYNEKLFF	TGTGCCAGCTCTCTAGGCTATAATGAAAAACTGTTTTTT